A selection of T cell receptor beta chains follows, all from one sample in a study of cytomegalovirus exposure and HLA in healthy donors. The data were produced by immunoSEQ multiplex PCR, yet TCRdb's version contains in-frame clones alone and is incomplete. The listing contains about 120,000 clones. Input material: PBMCs. The receptor set was obtained from a woman in her forties in good health and CMV-seropositive. Each CDR3 is given with its conserved first and last residue. A D gene is named only where the DNA matches it firmly.

V	D	J	CDR3
TRBV7-8	.	TRBJ2-7	CASSLRVRAPYEQYF
TRBV7-9	TRBD1	TRBJ2-2	CASSSNPGQGAGGELFF
TRBV28	.	TRBJ1-5	CASSFWGSNAYKSGNQPQHF
TRBV27	.	TRBJ2-3	CASSHPYATSTDTQYF
TRBV9	TRBD2	TRBJ2-1	CASSGGGGDEQFF
TRBV29-1	.	TRBJ2-3	CSVIGTSAGDTQYF
TRBV6-1	TRBD2	TRBJ2-3	CASSEYIAGGFPDTQYF
TRBV5-1	TRBD1	TRBJ1-5	CASSLGQGGQPQHF
TRBV6-6	TRBD1	TRBJ2-4	CASNWGQGSIQYF
TRBV30	TRBD1	TRBJ2-1	CAWSVMSGTGGRNEQFF
TRBV7-3	.	TRBJ2-7	CASSLIRGNEQYF
TRBV9	TRBD2	TRBJ2-1	CASSPGLVGSSYNEQFF
TRBV4-3	TRBD1	TRBJ2-5	CASSLYRGPQETQYF
TRBV11-1	TRBD2	TRBJ2-1	CASSPRLAGAYNEQFF
TRBV27	TRBD1	TRBJ1-2	CASSEIQGGGYTF
TRBV5-4	TRBD2	TRBJ2-2	CASSPRTSGTGELFF
TRBV19	TRBD1	TRBJ1-5	CASSGGTGFPTQHF
TRBV7-9	TRBD1	TRBJ2-1	CASSGDRGRGNEQFF
TRBV6-5	.	TRBJ2-5	CASSSGTSSYQETQYF
TRBV5-6	.	TRBJ1-5	CASSLYVWGGNQPQHF
TRBV28	TRBD1	TRBJ2-7	CASSSTGTGLKEQYF
TRBV7-2	.	TRBJ1-5	CASSLGGGPDQPQHF
TRBV5-4	TRBD2	TRBJ2-7	CASSLGLATSYEQYF
TRBV9	TRBD2	TRBJ2-7	CASSSRLASGPYEQYF
TRBV2	.	TRBJ2-2	CASSALKTGTGELFF
TRBV29-1	.	TRBJ1-1	CSVDRGGAQVMNTEAFF
TRBV18	.	TRBJ2-1	CASSSIHWAQNNEQFF
TRBV7-2	.	TRBJ1-1	CASSLAGSSRYTEAFF
TRBV6-6	TRBD1	TRBJ2-1	CASSYGTGRYNEQFF
TRBV7-9	.	TRBJ1-2	CASSLDGGWYGYTF
TRBV4-1	TRBD2	TRBJ2-1	CASSLLAGSSYNEQFF
TRBV5-1	.	TRBJ2-1	CASSLRGVADNEQFF